Following are 11 T cell receptor beta chains from one sample sequenced in a study of cytomegalovirus exposure and HLA in healthy donors. The PCR contained 60 Vbeta and 13 Jbeta primers. Assay used: immunoSEQ multiplex PCR; TCRdb lists only in-frame clones, some missing. This sample's table reports tens of thousands of clones. The sample was PBMCs. The receptor source for this set is a human donor in good health.

V usage is TRBV30 and J usage is TRBJ1-5; 7 nucleotides agree with TRBD1. This CDR3 has 14 residues. Germline loops: CDR1 GTSNPN, CDR2 SVGIG (reference sequence). With V trimmed by 2 bases and J by 5 bases, 6 bases remained unmatched. CDR3 sequence: CAWSKGTVDQPQHF. CDR3 coding DNA: TGTGCCTGGAGTAAAGGGACAGTTGATCAGCCCCAGCATTTT.

The chain joins TRBV30 to TRBJ1-6; maybe TRBD1 (6 bases). The CDR3 is 12 amino acids. Trimming took 3 bases from V and 10 from J, leaving 10 bases between them. Germline V gene lookup returns CDR1 GTSNPN and CDR2 SVGIG (reference sequence). CDR3 sequence reads: CAWSRGVSPLHF. The CDR3, as DNA: TGTGCCTGGAGCAGGGGAGTCTCACCCCTCCACTTT.

This chain joins TRBV27 and TRBJ1-2; TRBD1 aligns across 7 bases. The CDR3 spans 15 residues. Germline V lookup: CDR1 MNHEY, CDR2 SMNVEV (reference sequence). V was pared by 4 bases and J by 1 base, with 6 bases of the junction left unmatched. The CDR3 here is CASSYLAGGNYGYTF. CDR3 DNA: TGTGCCAGCAGTTACCTTGCAGGGGGTAACTATGGCTACACCTTC.

The J gene is TRBJ1-1, the V gene TRBV11-2; D is ambiguous. Deletions cut 7 bases from V and 0 bases from J, with 15 bases between. The CDR3 totals 15 residues. Per the germline V gene, CDR1 is SGHAT and CDR2 is FQNNGV. CDR3 region: CASIPGRTMNTEAFF. Here the CDR3 DNA reads TGTGCCAGCATCCCTGGGAGGACCATGAACACTGAAGCTTTCTTT. The full variable domain, rest sourced from reference TRBV11-2 and TRBJ1-1, is EAGVAQSPRYKIIEKRQSVAFWCNPISGHATLYWYQQILGQGPKLLIQFQNNGVVDDSQLPKDRFSAERLKGVDSTLKIQPAKLEDSAVYLCASIPGRTMNTEAFFGQGTRLTVV.

The rearrangement links TRBV4-2 to TRBJ2-5; 9 bases are a match to TRBD1. The end of the DNA fits TRBJ2-7 better, so the J call may be wrong. Germline CDR1 LGHNA, CDR2 YNFKEQ. The CDR3 totals 14 residues. The CDR3 DNA follows: TGTGCCAGCAGCTCGGGACAGGGAACCTACGAGCAGTACTTC. Amino acid sequence: CASSSGQGTYEQYF.

The chain joins TRBV19 to TRBJ1-1; TRBD1 is a possible D gene (6 bases). Germline-derived CDR1 and CDR2 are LNHDA and SQIVND (reference sequence). Trimming shortened V by 11 bases and J by 6 bases, and 19 bases separated the two germline ends. The CDR3 runs 13 residues. DNA of the CDR3: TGTGCCGCTTCGTCGGGGGGCTTCGCTGAAGCTTTCTTT. This sequence encodes CAASSGGFAEAFF.

The rearrangement links TRBV14 to TRBJ1-4; TRBD1 aligns across 9 bases. Trimming took 4 bases from V and 0 from J; bases not matched to a gene: 3. The germline V gene encodes CDR1 SGHDN and CDR2 FVKESK. This CDR3 has 16 residues. The CDR3 loop reads CASSLWTGATNEKLFF. The CDR3 region has the DNA TGTGCCAGCAGCCTATGGACAGGGGCAACTAATGAAAAACTGTTTTTT.

CDR3 region: CASSLGTIQETQYF. CDR3 bases: TGTGCCAGCAGCTTAGGGACTATCCAAGAGACCCAGTACTTC. The chain recombines TRBV7-9 with TRBJ2-5, with D possibly TRBD2 on 6 matching bases. CDR3 length: 14 amino acids. V was shortened by 1 base and J by 1 base, with 7 bases between the two germline ends. Germline CDR1 SEHNR, CDR2 FQNEAQ (reference sequence).

The rearrangement uses TRBV11-2 and TRBJ2-1; D gene ambiguous. The CDR3 loop spans 17 amino acids. Germline V lookup: CDR1 SGHAT, CDR2 FQNNGV. V lost 3 bases to trimming and J lost 2 bases, with 17 bases between them. As DNA, the CDR3 is TGTGCCAGCAGCTTCGGAATCGGCCAGGCCCCCTACAATGAGCAGTTCTTC. It is translated as CASSFGIGQAPYNEQFF.

This sequence joins TRBV7-9 and TRBJ2-2; 7 bases are a match to TRBD1. Germline V gives CDR1 SEHNR, CDR2 FQNEAQ (reference sequence). The V segment lost 8 bases and the J segment 0 bases; nucleotides outside the gene matches: 6. The CDR3 sequence is 15 residues long. The CDR3 nucleotides are TGTGCCAGCGGGAAACAGGGGACGAACACCGGGGAGCTGTTTTTT. Protein sequence: CASGKQGTNTGELFF.

The rearrangement links TRBV18 to TRBJ2-7; TRBD2 aligns across 7 bases. The CDR3 has 14 amino acids. The V gene end was trimmed by 3 bases and the J gene end by 3 bases; junction bases not matched to a gene: 5. Germline-derived CDR1 and CDR2 are KGHSH and LQKENI. In DNA form, the CDR3 reads TGTGCCAGCTCACCTGGGGGAGGGGACTACGAGCAGTACTTC. This sequence encodes CASSPGGGDYEQYF.